The following is a T cell receptor (beta chain) sequence with its context. This sample was included in a study of T cells in Graves' hyperthyroidism and ophthalmopathy. Germline V gene data show CDR1 as LNHDA and CDR2 as SQIVND (reference sequence). CDR3 size: 15 residues. Trimming shortened V by 9 bases and J by 4 bases, and 19 bases separated the two germline ends. Newly diagnosed patients aged 18 to 65 had hyperthyroidism of under 2 months' duration. The authors took PBMCs from 10 ml fresh peripheral blood. Using RNA transcripts as the source, TCR beta CDR3 regions were amplified. The HTBI primer set drove a first-round RT-PCR of the TCR CDR3. TCRdb fed the multiplex PCR reads into MiXCR, producing one record per CDR3 protein. The repertoire holds some 460,000 distinct CDR3 sequences, with about 15% as singletons.

This sequence joins TRBV19 and TRBJ2-1; D may be TRBD2 (6 bases). Source material: blood. The clonotype was recovered from a woman younger than 30 with Graves' hyperthyroidism. The CDR3 here is CASRVAETDYNEQFF. The DNA for the CDR3 is TGTGCCAGCCGGGTAGCGGAAACTGATTACAATGAGCAGTTCTTC.